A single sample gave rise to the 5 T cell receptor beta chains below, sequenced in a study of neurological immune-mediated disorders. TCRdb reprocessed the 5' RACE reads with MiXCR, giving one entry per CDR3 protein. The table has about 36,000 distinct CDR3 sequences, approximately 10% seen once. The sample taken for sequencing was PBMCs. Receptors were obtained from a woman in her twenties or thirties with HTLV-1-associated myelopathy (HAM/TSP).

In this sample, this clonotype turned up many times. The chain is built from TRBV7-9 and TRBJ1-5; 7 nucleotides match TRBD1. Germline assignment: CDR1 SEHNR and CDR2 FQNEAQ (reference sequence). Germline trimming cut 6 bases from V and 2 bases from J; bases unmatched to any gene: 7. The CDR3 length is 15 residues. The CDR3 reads CASSFDRVGNQPQHF. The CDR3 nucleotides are TGTGCCAGCAGTTTTGACAGGGTCGGCAATCAGCCCCAGCATTTT.

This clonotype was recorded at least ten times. CDR3 loop: CASRQALNNEQFF. The DNA of the CDR3 is TGCGCCAGCAGACAGGCGTTAAACAATGAGCAGTTCTTC. The chain is built from TRBV5-1 and TRBJ2-1; TRBD1 is a possible D gene (5 bases). CDR1 and CDR2 (germline): SGHRS, YFSETQ. This CDR3 contains 13 residues. With 5 bases removed from V and 5 bases from J, the gap between germline ends came to 11 bases.

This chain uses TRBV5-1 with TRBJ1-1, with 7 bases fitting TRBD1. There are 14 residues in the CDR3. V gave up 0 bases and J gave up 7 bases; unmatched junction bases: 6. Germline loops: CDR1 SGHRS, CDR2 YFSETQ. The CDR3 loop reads CASSLEGQNHEAFF. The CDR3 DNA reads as TGCGCCAGCAGCTTGGAGGGACAGAACCATGAAGCTTTCTTT.

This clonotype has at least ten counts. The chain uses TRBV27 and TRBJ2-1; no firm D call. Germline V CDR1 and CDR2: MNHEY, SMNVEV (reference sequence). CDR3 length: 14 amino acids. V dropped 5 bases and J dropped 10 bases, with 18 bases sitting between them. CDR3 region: CASSPIPLENEQFF. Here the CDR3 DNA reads TGTGCCAGCAGTCCAATCCCTCTAGAGAACGAGCAGTTCTTC.

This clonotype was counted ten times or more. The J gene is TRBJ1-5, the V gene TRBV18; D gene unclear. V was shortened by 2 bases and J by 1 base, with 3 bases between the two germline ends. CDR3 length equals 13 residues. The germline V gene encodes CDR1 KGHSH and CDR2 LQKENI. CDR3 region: CASSPGSNQPQHF. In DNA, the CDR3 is TGTGCCAGCTCACCAGGAAGCAATCAGCCCCAGCATTTT.